The rows below give T cell receptor beta chains drawn from one sample of a study of shared clonotypes between healthy human individuals. Measured with immunoSEQ multiplex PCR; TCRdb has only the in-frame clones, and not every one. The profile shows 2 million to 2.5 million clones, about 92% of them singletons. Sequenced material: naive CD4+ T cells from PBMCs. These receptors were taken from a man aged 18 to 29 in good health. Some clones in this sample may be carry-over from other donors' samples. CDR3s include the opening cysteine and the closing phenylalanine or tryptophan. The order of the fields is J gene, D gene, clone size, V gene, CDR3 protein, CDR3 DNA. D genes are given only for firm matches. Some rows mark clone size as missing; the rest say once, few, many or name a class of expanded clone.

TRBJ2-7	.	.	TRBV7-2	CASSLVWAEAEQYF	TGTGCCAGCAGCTTAGTATGGGCTGAGGCCGAGCAGTACTTC
TRBJ2-7	.	.	TRBV30	CAWASVGGLGEQYF	TGTGCCTGGGCTTCGGTAGGGGGGCTCGGAGAGCAGTACTTC
TRBJ2-3	.	.	TRBV25-1	CASTDRVNTDTQYF	TGTGCCAGCACCGACCGAGTGAACACAGATACGCAGTATTTT
TRBJ2-1	TRBD2	.	TRBV9	CASSPRPTSGGFNEQFF	TGTGCCAGCAGCCCCCGCCCGACTAGCGGGGGCTTCAATGAGCAGTTCTTC
TRBJ1-5	TRBD1	.	TRBV28	CASSKIGQGNQPQHF	TGTGCCAGCTCGAAGATCGGACAGGGCAATCAGCCCCAGCATTTT
TRBJ1-2	.	.	TRBV5-4	CASSSGLGDYGYTF	TGTGCCAGCAGCTCGGGCCTCGGTGACTATGGCTACACCTTC
TRBJ1-3	TRBD1	.	TRBV5-1	CASSLGQLRSGNTIYF	TGCGCCAGCAGCCTGGGACAGTTACGCTCTGGAAACACCATATATTTT
TRBJ2-7	TRBD2	.	TRBV7-7	CASSSGLAGNYEQYF	TGTGCCAGCAGTTCGGGACTAGCGGGAAACTACGAGCAGTACTTC
TRBJ1-5	.	.	TRBV29-1	CSVEVQGDQPQHF	TGCAGCGTTGAAGTACAGGGTGATCAGCCCCAGCATTTT
TRBJ2-5	.	.	TRBV19	CARGQFQETQYF	TGTGCCAGAGGACAGTTTCAAGAGACCCAGTACTTC
TRBJ2-1	TRBD2	.	TRBV18	CASSPGLAGGYNEQFF	TGTGCCAGCTCACCGGGACTAGCGGGAGGGTACAATGAGCAGTTCTTC
TRBJ2-6	.	.	TRBV7-3	CASSLIGARYGANVLTF	TGTGCCAGCAGCTTAATAGGGGCGCGGTATGGGGCCAACGTCCTGACTTTC
TRBJ2-1	.	.	TRBV11-3	CASSLGGGRNEQFF	TGTGCCAGCAGCTTGGGGGGTGGCCGCAATGAGCAGTTCTTC
TRBJ1-1	TRBD1	.	TRBV28	CASRYQGAAGIAEAFF	TGTGCCAGCAGGTATCAGGGGGCGGCTGGGATCGCTGAAGCTTTCTTT
TRBJ2-2	TRBD1	.	TRBV6-5	CASSQRQGSTGELFF	TGTGCCAGCAGTCAACGACAGGGGTCCACCGGGGAGCTGTTTTTT
TRBJ1-1	.	once	TRBV19	CASSNRVRYANTEAFF	TGTGCCAGTAGTAACAGGGTCCGGTATGCGAACACTGAAGCTTTCTTT
TRBJ2-7	.	.	TRBV5-1	CASSSDPGGEQYF	TGCGCCAGCTCTTCTGACCCCGGTGGAGAGCAGTACTTC
TRBJ1-4	TRBD1	.	TRBV25-1	CASSADRGNEKLFF	TGTGCCAGCAGTGCGGACAGGGGAAATGAAAAACTGTTTTTT
TRBJ2-5	.	.	TRBV5-4	CASSLSQETQYF	TGTGCCAGCAGCTTAAGTCAAGAGACCCAGTACTTC
TRBJ2-7	.	.	TRBV18	CASSPLDGYEQYF	TGTGCCAGCTCACCCTTGGACGGCTACGAGCAGTACTTC
TRBJ1-2	TRBD1	.	TRBV4-1	CASSQARTGGARGYTF	TGCGCCAGCAGCCAAGCAAGGACAGGGGGCGCGAGGGGCTACACCTTC
TRBJ1-6	TRBD1	.	TRBV4-3	CASSPLLGQGLPLHF	TGCGCCAGCAGCCCGTTGTTAGGACAGGGCCTCCCCCTCCACTTT
TRBJ1-1	TRBD1	.	TRBV29-1	CSVAVTGGAGNTEAFF	TGCAGCGTTGCCGTCACAGGGGGCGCGGGAAACACTGAAGCTTTCTTT
TRBJ2-6	TRBD1	.	TRBV7-9	CASSPGQGHSGANVLTF	TGTGCCAGCAGCCCGGGACAGGGCCACTCTGGGGCCAACGTCCTGACTTTC
TRBJ2-7	.	.	TRBV25-1	CASRRTGLEQYF	TGTGCCAGCAGGCGCACGGGCCTCGAGCAGTACTTC
TRBJ1-1	.	.	TRBV5-5	CASSLRRVTEAFF	TGTGCCAGCAGCTTGCGCAGGGTCACTGAAGCTTTCTTT
TRBJ2-7	.	.	TRBV5-1	CASSLTGPRAEQYF	TGCGCCAGCAGCTTAACAGGTCCCCGGGCCGAGCAGTACTTC
TRBJ2-7	TRBD2	.	TRBV29-1	CSVVAGAYEQYF	TGCAGCGTCGTAGCGGGAGCCTACGAGCAGTACTTC
TRBJ1-1	.	few	TRBV4-3	CASSQAGQAEAFF	TGCGCCAGCAGCCAAGCGGGGCAGGCCGAAGCTTTCTTT
TRBJ1-2	.	.	TRBV9	CASSYMSTTYGYTF	TGTGCCAGCAGCTATATGTCAACCACATATGGCTACACCTTC
TRBJ2-2	.	.	TRBV5-1	CASSLVGGSGELFF	TGCGCCAGCAGCTTGGTTGGGGGATCCGGGGAGCTGTTTTTT
TRBJ2-7	.	.	TRBV19	CATAKWDEQYF	TGTGCCACAGCGAAATGGGACGAGCAGTACTTC
TRBJ2-1	.	.	TRBV5-6	CASSVDRTVLRSYNEQFF	TGTGCCAGCAGCGTAGATCGGACAGTCTTACGCTCCTACAATGAGCAGTTCTTC
TRBJ2-2	.	.	TRBV5-4	CASSFPGRNTGELFF	TGTGCCAGCAGCTTTCCGGGCCGCAACACCGGGGAGCTGTTTTTT
TRBJ1-1	TRBD1	few	TRBV7-2	CASSFTGAEAFF	TGTGCCAGCAGCTTTACAGGGGCGGAAGCTTTCTTT
TRBJ2-7	TRBD1	.	TRBV6-1	CASRLGTGEDEQYF	TGTGCCAGCAGGTTGGGGACAGGGGAGGACGAGCAGTACTTC
TRBJ2-5	.	.	TRBV7-9	CASSPGLAAYQETQYF	TGTGCCAGCAGCCCCGGGCTAGCAGCCTACCAAGAGACCCAGTACTTC
TRBJ1-1	.	once	TRBV11-1	CASSRTGEAFF	TGTGCCAGCAGCCGGACGGGTGAAGCTTTCTTT
TRBJ2-1	.	.	TRBV5-1	CASSLASVSYNEQFF	TGCGCCAGCAGCTTGGCCAGCGTTAGCTACAATGAGCAGTTCTTC
TRBJ1-1	.	.	TRBV15	CATSRDFQGGEAFF	TGTGCCACCAGCAGAGATTTCCAGGGAGGAGAAGCTTTCTTT
TRBJ2-7	TRBD1	.	TRBV9	CASSVVSGAGTGHEQYF	TGTGCCAGCAGCGTAGTATCTGGGGCCGGGACAGGGCATGAGCAGTACTTC
TRBJ2-7	.	.	TRBV30	CAWGQTGSSYEQYF	TGTGCCTGGGGTCAGACGGGTAGCTCCTACGAGCAGTACTTC
TRBJ2-7	TRBD2	.	TRBV6-1	CASSEQRLGRESYEQYF	TGTGCCAGCAGTGAACAAAGGCTTGGGCGGGAGAGCTACGAGCAGTACTTC
TRBJ1-3	.	.	TRBV5-1	CASRKQGGGDTIYF	TGCGCCAGCAGAAAACAGGGTGGCGGAGACACCATATATTTT
TRBJ1-5	.	.	TRBV30	CAWNRGPNQPQHF	TGTGCCTGGAATCGAGGGCCCAATCAGCCCCAGCATTTT
TRBJ2-1	TRBD1	.	TRBV7-6	CASSLGQLSYNEQFF	TGTGCCAGCAGCTTGGGACAGTTGTCCTACAATGAGCAGTTCTTC
TRBJ2-3	.	.	TRBV9	CASSVTQGSPDTQYF	TGTGCCAGCAGCGTAACCCAGGGGTCTCCAGATACGCAGTATTTT
TRBJ2-1	TRBD2	once	TRBV5-1	CASSEPSGGYNEQFF	TGCGCCAGCAGCGAGCCTAGCGGGGGATACAATGAGCAGTTCTTC
TRBJ2-3	.	.	TRBV29-1	CSGGGTRFSDTQYF	TGCAGCGGTGGGGGGACTCGGTTTTCAGATACGCAGTATTTT
TRBJ2-5	.	.	TRBV5-4	CASSPVVETQYF	TGTGCCAGCAGCCCGGTGGTGGAGACCCAGTACTTC
TRBJ1-4	.	.	TRBV5-6	CASSAPGNGNEKLFF	TGTGCCAGCAGCGCCCCCGGGAATGGTAATGAAAAACTGTTTTTT
TRBJ2-1	TRBD2	.	TRBV27	CASSTTSGSRNEQFF	TGTGCCAGCAGCACGACTAGCGGGAGTAGGAATGAGCAGTTCTTC
TRBJ1-5	.	once	TRBV2	CASSSPVGTSNNQPQHF	TGTGCCAGCAGTTCCCCGGTGGGGACCAGTAACAATCAGCCCCAGCATTTT
TRBJ1-1	.	few	TRBV5-1	CASSFRTDMNTEAFF	TGCGCCAGCAGCTTTAGGACAGATATGAACACTGAAGCTTTCTTT
TRBJ2-3	.	.	TRBV5-1	CASSLATFSSSTDTQYF	TGCGCCAGCAGCTTGGCCACCTTTAGTTCTAGCACAGATACGCAGTATTTT